A selection of T cell receptor beta chains follows, all from one sample in a study of T cells after yellow fever vaccination. TCRdb independently ran MiXCR on the 5' RACE reads; one entry per CDR3 protein. The sample lists hundreds of thousands of distinct CDR3 sequences, about 9.5% occurring once. The sample consisted of PBMCs, taken on the day of the first yellow fever vaccination. Source of these receptors: a man younger than 30 who received the YFV17D yellow fever vaccine. Both conserved end residues are trimmed from each CDR3.

v_gene | CDR3aa
TRBV12-5 | ASGLVLEGLAKNIQY
TRBV7-2 | ASSLEVSGANVLT
TRBV25-1 | ASSVGLFKY
TRBV4-1 | ASSQDRRGDEQY
TRBV5-1 | ASSFQDGAGELF
TRBV7-2 | ASSPLRDTGELF
TRBV11-3 | ASSLEGYSTDTQY
TRBV18 | ASSPPSRSPYGYT
TRBV7-2 | ASSLVRTQADTQY
TRBV29-1 | SVEGLRATETQY
TRBV24-1 | ATSDSSGGLTGELF
TRBV23-1 | ASSQSKGGRGDQETQY
TRBV5-5 | ASSLGTSNEQF
TRBV12-3/TRBV12-4 | ASSLGQRGQPQH
TRBV7-3 | ASSPMPGLGYEQY
TRBV12-3/TRBV12-4 | ASSLGLTYEQY
TRBV29-1 | SVVDSNTEAF
TRBV15 | ATSRVPSGLYEQY
TRBV15 | ATSRGDRLYGYT
TRBV7-9 | ASSLSLAQVHGETQY
TRBV12-3/TRBV12-4 | ASSPPDRVGYGYT
TRBV7-9 | ASSSRDTQNTGELF
TRBV5-1 | ASSFGTTNEKLF
TRBV2 | ASSEGGRELSGYT
TRBV6-5 | ACRYSRGLYGYT
TRBV4-1 | ASSPGQHPTDTQY